This T cell receptor (beta chain) is from a study of beta chain features in type 1 diabetes. Whole-study findings and limits: A moderate, significant TCRB CDR3 shortening appeared in type 1 diabetes across four CD4+ subsets. Patients with type 1 diabetes showed fewer VDJ junction insertions and more deletions.

The germline V gene has CDR1 ENHRY and CDR2 SYGVKD. The CDR3 sequence is 15 residues long. Trimming took 2 bases from V and 5 from J, leaving 16 bases between them. The authors reverse transcribed all of the isolated RNA, so sequencing captured expressed TCRB transcripts. Some clones are missing from TCRdb's copy, which holds only in-frame ones; the method was immunoSEQ multiplex PCR. The sample lists approximately 140,000 clones, under 60% seen once, with 0.4% to 0.5% in the top ten. A word on this clone: What it binds is unknown.

The TCR sequence derives from a man younger than 30 in good health. The chain couples TRBV10-3 to TRBJ2-7, with D possibly TRBD2 on 6 matching bases. Sequencing input: Tregs from blood. CDR3 amino acids: CAISEAPPGEDEQYF. The DNA of the CDR3 is TGTGCCATCAGTGAGGCCCCTCCGGGAGAGGACGAGCAGTACTTC.